The clone carrying this T cell receptor beta chain has at least ten counts. This entry belongs to a study of early T cells in non-severe SARS-CoV-2 infection. V lost 1 base and J lost 5, with 6 bases in between. This CDR3 is built from 13 residues. Unique molecular identifiers were attached to individual cDNA molecules. One entry per CDR3 protein, called by TCRdb with MiXCR from the 5' RACE reads. The profile covers some 80,000 distinct CDR3 sequences, with approximately 12% appearing a single time and around 3.5% taken by the ten largest. The chain couples TRBV12-3 or TRBV12-4 to TRBJ2-1; D is undetermined. The source material was whole blood. The TCR was taken from an adult who was a healthcare worker with PCR-confirmed SARS-CoV-2 infection or an uninfected control (not recorded which). This chain's CDR3 is CASSLDSHNEQFF. Written as DNA, the CDR3 is TGTGCCAGCAGTTTAGACAGCCACAATGAGCAGTTCTTC.